This entry lists 2 T cell receptor beta chains sequenced from one sample in a study of T cells in Graves' hyperthyroidism and ophthalmopathy. Authors of the study amplified TCR beta CDR3 regions from RNA transcripts. First-round RT-PCR targeting the TCR CDR3 was performed with the HTBI primer set. Via MiXCR, TCRdb re-called the multiplex PCR reads, giving one row per CDR3 protein. The repertoire holds 650,000 to 850,000 distinct CDR3 sequences, around 20% seen once, with over 15% in the top ten. The source material was blood. These receptors all stem from a woman between 50 and 59 years old with Graves' hyperthyroidism that later progressed to Graves' ophthalmopathy.

The chain joins TRBV19 to TRBJ2-7; no clear D. Germline V gene data show CDR1 as LNHDA and CDR2 as SQIVND (reference sequence). Trimming took off 5 bases at V and 2 bases at J, with 16 bases between the two ends. The CDR3 runs to 15 residues. The CDR3 sequence is CASSPSRDSTYEQYF. CDR3 sequence (DNA): TGTGCCAGTAGTCCATCGAGAGATTCGACCTACGAGCAGTACTTC.

This chain links TRBV7-8 with TRBJ2-7; D gene ambiguous. CDR1 is SGHVS, CDR2 FQNEAQ, per germline. The CDR3 runs to 16 residues. V lost 5 bases and J 4 bases, leaving 21 bases between the germline ends. This CDR3 reads CASSQPNYRTAYEQYF. CDR3 bases: TGTGCCAGCAGCCAACCAAACTACCGTACAGCGTACGAGCAGTACTTC.